These 10 T cell receptor beta chains came from one sample sequenced in a study of blood T cell repertoires in COVID-19. Data came from immunoSEQ multiplex PCR; TCRdb stores just in-frame clones and leaves some out. The table lists about 130,000 clones, 85% to 90% of them singletons, with under 3% in the top ten. Sequenced input: peripheral blood. Every receptor here comes from a man in his sixties with active or convalescent COVID-19.

This clone was picked up a small number of times. V and J are TRBV14 and TRBJ1-2; 10 bases are shared with TRBD1. The CDR3 runs 16 residues. Germline V gene sequence: CDR1 SGHDN, CDR2 FVKESK. V lost 1 base, J lost 3 bases, and 5 bases stayed unmatched. The CDR3 loop is CASSQAGTGAYYGYTF. The CDR3 DNA reads TGTGCCAGCAGCCAAGCCGGGACAGGGGCCTACTATGGCTACACCTTC.

The rearrangement joins TRBV28 to TRBJ1-2, with 7 bases identical to TRBD1. V was pared by 3 bases and J by 8 bases, with 15 bases of the junction left unmatched. The CDR3 covers 16 residues. Germline-derived CDR1 and CDR2 are MDHEN and SYDVKM. The CDR3 loop reads CASSLPTTGSLRGYTF. The DNA of the CDR3 is TGTGCCAGCAGTTTGCCTACGACAGGGAGTTTAAGAGGCTACACCTTC.

The CDR3 protein is CASSISGANVLTF. As DNA, the CDR3 is TGTGCCAGCAGTATATCTGGGGCCAACGTCCTGACTTTC. The chain joins TRBV12-3 or TRBV12-4 to TRBJ2-6, with D uncertain. V was trimmed by 5 bases and J by 1 base, leaving 3 bases between them. This CDR3 contains 13 residues.

V usage is TRBV28 and J usage is TRBJ2-3; a possible D gene is TRBD1 (6 bases). The germline CDR1 and CDR2 sequences are MDHEN and SYDVKM. V dropped 3 bases and J dropped 0 bases, with 10 bases sitting between them. The CDR3 contains 15 residues. CDR3 bases: TGTGCCAGCAGTTTTTCGGGACACAGCACAGATACGCAGTATTTT. Protein: CASSFSGHSTDTQYF.

As concerns this clone: The same CDR3 arises from other DNA sequences in this sample as well. The rearrangement uses TRBV9 and TRBJ2-5; D possibly corresponds to TRBD2 (6 bases). V lost 5 bases and J 5 bases, leaving 13 bases between the germline ends. CDR1 SGDLS and CDR2 YYNGEE come from the germline V gene. The CDR3 runs 13 residues. CDR3 DNA: TGTGCCAGCAGTCCCGGGAGTCCGGAGACCCAGTACTTC. This encodes CASSPGSPETQYF.

The gene calls are TRBV29-1 and TRBJ1-5, with D unresolved. Trimming stripped 5 bases from V and 1 base from J, with 9 bases between. The CDR3 spans 13 residues. The germline V gene encodes CDR1 SQVTM and CDR2 ANQGSEA. The CDR3 DNA reads as TGCAGCGTTCGTTCCGGGAGCAATCAGCCCCAGCATTTT. This gives the protein CSVRSGSNQPQHF. Full variable domain (outside the CDR3, taken from reference TRBV29-1 and TRBJ1-5): SAVISQKPSRDICQRGTSLTIQCQVDSQVTMMFWYRQQPGQSLTLIATANQGSEATYESGFVIDKFPISRPNLTFSTLTVSNMSPEDSSIYLCSVRSGSNQPQHFGDGTRLSIL.

CDR3 amino acids: CASTSGTGPREQYF. The CDR3 DNA is TGTGCCAGCACTTCTGGGACAGGGCCTCGCGAGCAGTACTTC. The J gene is TRBJ2-7, the V gene TRBV6-5, with 9 bases that match TRBD1. Germline trimming cut 7 bases from V and 6 bases from J; bases unmatched to any gene: 10. This CDR3 has 14 residues. The V gene's germline CDR1 is MNHEY and CDR2 SVGAGI.

This chain uses TRBV10-3 with TRBJ2-3; D possibly corresponds to TRBD2 (5 bases). The CDR3 has 13 amino acids. Germline lookup yields CDR1 ENHRY and CDR2 SYGVKD. Deletions cut 3 bases from V and 2 bases from J, with 6 bases between. CDR3 residues: CAISDGNTDTQYF. CDR3 sequence (DNA): TGTGCCATCAGTGACGGGAACACAGATACGCAGTATTTT.

The chain carries TRBV4-1 and TRBJ1-5, with a tentative D call TRBD1 (5 bases). Germline values: CDR1 MGHRA, CDR2 YSYEKL. The CDR3 has 17 residues. Trimming pared 0 bases from V and 2 bases from J, leaving 14 bases between. CDR3: CASSQDGTGGGNQPQHF. CDR3 DNA: TGCGCCAGCAGCCAAGACGGTACGGGGGGGGGCAATCAGCCCCAGCATTTT.

For this clone: Other DNA sequences within the sample encode an identical CDR3. The chain employs TRBV7-9 and TRBJ1-1, with no clear D. V lost 3 bases and J lost 3, with 5 bases in between. Germline V gives CDR1 SEHNR, CDR2 FQNEAQ (reference sequence). This CDR3 has 12 residues. CDR3 nucleotide sequence: TGTGCCAGCAGCTTCGGGGACACTGAAGCTTTCTTT. Residues: CASSFGDTEAFF.